These 19 T cell receptor beta chains were all obtained from the same sample, sequenced in a study of T cell changes during pregnancy in multiple sclerosis (dated by TCRdb to the late 2010s). Libraries were prepared through the immunoSEQ multiplex PCR assay. TCRdb provides this immuneACCESS table in a form limited to in-frame rearrangements. Some clones are lacking; in checked studies, under half of them reflect an unresolved V gene, and why the rest are absent is not known. Across this sample there are over 65,000 clones, with roughly nine tenths seen only once. The ten largest clonotypes hold roughly 2.5% of the sample. The sequenced sample was peripheral blood, obtained in the first trimester of pregnancy. Receptors were obtained from a female donor with multiple sclerosis, enrolled in a pregnancy study.

This clone has just one count. The DNA for the CDR3 is TGTGCCAGTATAAACCCCGGGTCTGACCTCTATGGCTACACCTTC. This sequence encodes CASINPGSDLYGYTF. The chain uses TRBV19 and TRBJ1-2; D call uncertain. Germline values: CDR1 LNHDA, CDR2 SQIVND (reference sequence). Trimming stripped 7 bases from V and 4 bases from J, with 19 bases between. This CDR3 has 15 amino acids.

This clone was seen a handful of times. CDR3 region: CASSLVTAPYEQYF. The CDR3 DNA reads TGCGCCAGCAGCTTGGTGACAGCCCCCTACGAGCAGTACTTC. The chain carries TRBV5-1 and TRBJ2-7, with a weak D call TRBD1 (5 bases). CDR3 size: 14 residues. Per the germline V gene, CDR1 is SGHRS and CDR2 is YFSETQ. The V gene lost 0 bases and the J gene lost 2 bases, with 9 bases spanning the gap.

V and J are TRBV5-1 and TRBJ1-1; D remains ambiguous. The CDR3 length is 15 residues. CDR1 and CDR2 from the germline V gene are SGHRS and YFSETQ. V dropped 0 bases and J dropped 1 base, with 10 bases sitting between them. The CDR3 sequence: CASSLVVSGNTEAFF. CDR3 bases: TGCGCCAGCAGCTTGGTGGTATCAGGGAACACTGAAGCTTTCTTT. The entire variable domain, with the rest obtained from reference TRBV5-1 and TRBJ1-1, is as follows: KAGVTQTPRYLIKTRGQQVTLSCSPISGHRSVSWYQQTPGQGLQFLFEYFSETQRNKGNFPGRFSGRQFSNSRSEMNVSTLELGDSALYLCASSLVVSGNTEAFFGQGTRLTVV.

This clone was picked up one time. This chain joins TRBV5-4 and TRBJ1-2, with D possibly TRBD1 on 6 matching bases. The CDR3 loop spans 12 amino acids. Looked up from germline, CDR1 is SGHNT and CDR2 is YYREEE (reference sequence). Trimming pared 4 bases from V and 14 bases from J, leaving 18 bases between. For the CDR3, the DNA is TGTGCCAGCAGCCCAAATACTCCGGGACAAACCTTC. Its protein is CASSPNTPGQTF. Together with reference TRBV5-4 and TRBJ1-2, the CDR3 gives the full variable domain: ETGVTQSPTHLIKTRGQQVTLRCSSQSGHNTVSWYQQALGQGPQFIFQYYREEENGRGNFPPRFSGLQFPNYSSELNVNALELDDSALYLCASSPNTPGQTFGSGTRLTVV.

This clone was detected once. The chain joins TRBV2 to TRBJ2-1; D ambiguous. The germline gives CDR1 SNHLY, CDR2 FYNNEI. The V end lost 5 bases, the J end lost 8 bases, and 4 bases lay between the germline ends. The CDR3 runs 10 residues. The CDR3 nucleotides are TGTGCCAGCAGTCTTCATGAGCAGTTCTTC. This sequence encodes CASSLHEQFF. The full variable domain, completed using reference TRBV2 and TRBJ2-1, is EPEVTQTPSHQVTQMGQEVILRCVPISNHLYFYWYRQILGQKVEFLVSFYNNEISEKSEIFDDQFSVERPDGSNFTLKIRSTKLEDSAMYFCASSLHEQFFGPGTRLTVL.

The chain carries TRBV19 and TRBJ1-5; TRBD1 agrees at 9 bases. V dropped 6 bases and J dropped 9; count of bases not matched to a gene: 6. CDR1 is LNHDA and CDR2 is SQIVND in the germline V gene (reference sequence). The CDR3 extends over 13 amino acids. The CDR3 sequence is CASRGTGNVPQHF. CDR3 DNA: TGTGCCAGTAGAGGGACAGGGAATGTGCCCCAGCATTTT. Filled out from reference TRBV19 and TRBJ1-5, the complete variable domain reads DGGITQSPKYLFRKEGQNVTLSCEQNLNHDAMYWYRQDPGQGLRLIYYSQIVNDFQKGDIAEGYSVSREKKESFPLTVTSAQKNPTAFYLCASRGTGNVPQHFGDGTRLSIL.

Only one count was recorded for this clone. The V call is TRBV19, the J call TRBJ1-5; weak D call: TRBD1 (6 bases). The CDR3 runs 17 residues. The germline gives CDR1 LNHDA, CDR2 SQIVND (reference sequence). V was clipped by 6 bases and J by 10 bases, with 28 bases between them. The CDR3 DNA follows: TGTGCCAGTAGCGAAAATCCCCCGCGGACAGCTATGAGTCCCCAGCATTTT. It encodes CASSENPPRTAMSPQHF.

The chain recombines TRBV6-1 with TRBJ2-7, with D tentatively TRBD2 (6 bases). The CDR3 is made up of 13 amino acids. V lost 8 bases and J lost 2, with 13 bases in between. The V gene's germline CDR1 is MNHNS and CDR2 SASEGT. DNA for the CDR3: TGTGCCAGCTCGGGCGGGGAGGCCTACGAGCAGTACTTC. It codes for CASSGGEAYEQYF.

This clone was observed once. This chain links TRBV11-3 with TRBJ2-3, with TRBD2 identical over 10 bases. V was clipped by 4 bases and J by 2 bases; unmatched bases: 3. The CDR3 is 15 amino acids. Germline-derived CDR1 and CDR2 are SGHNT and YENEEA. For the CDR3, the DNA is TGTGCCAGCAGCTCAGCGGGGGGGTTCACAGATACGCAGTATTTT. Translating it yields CASSSAGGFTDTQYF.

CDR3 nucleotides: TGTGCCAGCAGAGGTACGGGATTCGAGACCCAGTACTTC. As protein: CASRGTGFETQYF. This chain joins TRBV2 and TRBJ2-5; maybe TRBD2 (5 bases). Germline lookup yields CDR1 SNHLY and CDR2 FYNNEI. Deletions cut 6 bases from V and 5 bases from J, with 13 bases between. CDR3 length: 13 amino acids.

This chain connects TRBV25-1 to TRBJ2-7, with D possibly being TRBD1 (5 bases). Germline-derived CDR1 and CDR2 are MGHDK and SYGVNS. This CDR3 is built from 12 residues. The V end lost 7 bases, the J end lost 7 bases, and 14 bases lay between the germline ends. For the CDR3, the DNA is TGTGCCAGCACAAAGGGGCTGGGGGAGCAGTACTTC. Amino acid sequence: CASTKGLGEQYF.

The gene calls are TRBV18 and TRBJ2-2; no firm D call. Trimming pared 2 bases from V and 4 bases from J, leaving 8 bases between. CDR3 length: 14 amino acids. Germline V gene lookup returns CDR1 KGHSH and CDR2 LQKENI. CDR3 sequence: CASSPIWSTGELFF. The CDR3 nucleotides read TGTGCCAGCTCACCAATATGGAGCACCGGGGAGCTGTTTTTT.

The CDR3, as DNA: TGTGCCAGCAGCCAAGGGGGACTAGCGGGAATGCAGTCCTACGAGCAGTACTTC. Translating gives CASSQGGLAGMQSYEQYF. The rearrangement joins TRBV14 to TRBJ2-7, with 13 bases matching TRBD2. The CDR3 spans 18 residues. CDR1 and CDR2 from the germline V gene are SGHDN and FVKESK. V was clipped by 1 base and J by 1 base; unmatched bases: 7.

The count of this clone is one. The V gene is TRBV28, the J gene TRBJ2-3; weak D call: TRBD1 (5 bases). V was clipped by 4 bases and J by 1 base, with 9 bases between them. CDR3 length: 14 amino acids. Germline CDR1 and CDR2: MDHEN and SYDVKM. CDR3 protein: CASSSETGTDTQYF. In DNA, the CDR3 is TGTGCCAGCAGTTCCGAGACAGGCACAGATACGCAGTATTTT.

The V and J genes are TRBV7-9 and TRBJ2-7, with D possibly matching TRBD1 (6 bases). The germline V and J ends were trimmed by 4 bases and 3 bases, with 25 bases remaining between them. The CDR3 consists of 18 residues. Germline CDR1 is SEHNR and CDR2 is FQNEAQ (reference sequence). CDR3 coding DNA: TGTGCCAGCAGCTCCTCACGGGACACAATTTTTTTTGACTACGAGCAGTACTTC. It is translated as CASSSSRDTIFFDYEQYF.

J is TRBJ1-3 and V is TRBV5-1, with a tentative D call TRBD1 (5 bases). The germline V gene encodes CDR1 SGHRS and CDR2 YFSETQ. The CDR3 runs to 16 residues. Trimming shortened V by 4 bases and J by 2 bases, and 16 bases separated the two germline ends. CDR3 residues: CASSPWQGGPGNTIYF. The CDR3 nucleotides read TGCGCCAGCAGCCCCTGGCAGGGTGGCCCTGGAAACACCATATATTTT.

This clone was detected only a few times. The chain is built from TRBV19 and TRBJ1-2, with 7 nucleotides matching TRBD1. V lost 9 bases and J lost 4; bases outside the gene matches: 8. The CDR3 spans 13 residues. CDR1 and CDR2 from the germline V gene are LNHDA and SQIVND (reference sequence). CDR3 residues: CASLGQTFYGYTF. CDR3 sequence (DNA): TGTGCCAGCCTGGGACAGACATTCTATGGCTACACCTTC.

The gene calls are TRBV28 and TRBJ2-7; no firm D call. The CDR3 sequence is 15 residues long. Germline V gene sequence: CDR1 MDHEN, CDR2 SYDVKM. V gave up 3 bases and J gave up 0 bases, with 12 bases separating them. The chain's CDR3 is CASSFGGASSYEQYF. The CDR3 DNA is TGTGCCAGCAGTTTCGGCGGAGCGAGCTCCTACGAGCAGTACTTC.

The rearrangement links TRBV28 to TRBJ2-1; 7 nucleotides align to TRBD2. The CDR3 is 15 residues long. The germline V gene has CDR1 MDHEN and CDR2 SYDVKM. V lost 8 bases and J lost 5; bases outside the gene matches: 12. CDR3 bases: TGTGCCAGCGAATCAGCTTCTAGCGGAAACAATGAGCAGTTCTTC. Amino acid sequence: CASESASSGNNEQFF.